This entry features one TCR beta chain sequence. Germline V lookup: CDR1 MNHEY, CDR2 SMNVEV (reference sequence). CDR3 length: 16 amino acids. After removal of 2 bases from V and 0 bases from J, the junction contained 6 bases not matched to a gene. This sample was taken from a study of T cell changes during pregnancy in multiple sclerosis. The method was immunoSEQ multiplex PCR; TCRdb's version includes in-frame clones alone and lacks a portion of them. The data contain under 65,000 clones, roughly 94% of them singletons. The source was CD8+ T cells from peripheral blood mononuclear cells, collected after pregnancy. The chain employs TRBV27 and TRBJ2-7, with 8 bases aligning to TRBD2. This receptor was obtained from a female donor with multiple sclerosis, enrolled in a pregnancy study. The CDR3 reads CASSLGLSGTSYEQYF. The CDR3 region has the DNA TGTGCCAGCAGTTTAGGCCTTAGCGGGACCTCCTACGAGCAGTACTTC.